Detailed here is one T cell receptor beta chain. Its specificity is not known. These data belong to a study of blood T cells in healthy people across ages. Study background: Template switching picked up about one barcoded beta molecule for each two T cells. Overall study findings and caveats: Per million T cells, the diversity of TCR beta decreased roughly linearly as age advanced. Both naive CD4+ cell counts and diversity were greater in long-lived donors than in aged donors.

A second PCR of about 6 to 11 cycles used a sample-barcoded 5' primer and a J-beta primer mix. A single record per CDR3 protein comes from TCRdb applying MiXCR to the 5' RACE reads. The sample includes some 1 million distinct CDR3 sequences, around 45% of them seen just once. The sample comprised blood. The receptor was derived from a woman aged 55-69 years in good health.

The DNA for the CDR3 is TGTGCCAGCAGTTACGAACCTGACAGACCTAGCACAGATACGCAGTATTTT. Protein sequence: CASSYEPDRPSTDTQYF. V is TRBV6-2 or TRBV6-3 and J is TRBJ2-3; the D gene is possibly TRBD1 (5 bases). CDR1 MNHEY and CDR2 SVGEGT come from the germline V gene. The CDR3 length is 17 residues. V was clipped by 2 bases and J by 0 bases, with 15 bases between them.